This T cell receptor beta chain is drawn from a study of shared clonotypes between healthy human individuals. Study-level information: Each donor had three CD4 naive, three CD4 memory, two CD8 naive and one CD8 memory plate.

It was at deep level that the assay was run. Clones were read by immunoSEQ multiplex PCR, and TCRdb kept only the in-frame ones, dropping some. Of around 2.5 million clones listed, approximately 94% were seen once; the top ten hold approximately 0.35%. As concerns this clone: This CDR3 is also generated by other DNA sequences in the sample.

The CDR3 runs 15 residues. Germline-derived CDR1 and CDR2 are MNHNY and SVGAGI (reference sequence). With 0 bases clipped from V and 1 base from J, the junction kept 3 bases outside the gene matches. J is TRBJ2-7 and V is TRBV6-6, with 7 bases identical to TRBD1. The receptor comes from a young man in good health. Some clones in this sample may be carry-over from other donors' samples. The sample taken for sequencing was naive CD4+ T cells from PBMCs. Noted subset: CD45RA+ positively selected. The CDR3 DNA follows: TGTGCCAGCAGTTACTCGAACAGGGGATCCTACGAGCAGTACTTC. It encodes CASSYSNRGSYEQYF.